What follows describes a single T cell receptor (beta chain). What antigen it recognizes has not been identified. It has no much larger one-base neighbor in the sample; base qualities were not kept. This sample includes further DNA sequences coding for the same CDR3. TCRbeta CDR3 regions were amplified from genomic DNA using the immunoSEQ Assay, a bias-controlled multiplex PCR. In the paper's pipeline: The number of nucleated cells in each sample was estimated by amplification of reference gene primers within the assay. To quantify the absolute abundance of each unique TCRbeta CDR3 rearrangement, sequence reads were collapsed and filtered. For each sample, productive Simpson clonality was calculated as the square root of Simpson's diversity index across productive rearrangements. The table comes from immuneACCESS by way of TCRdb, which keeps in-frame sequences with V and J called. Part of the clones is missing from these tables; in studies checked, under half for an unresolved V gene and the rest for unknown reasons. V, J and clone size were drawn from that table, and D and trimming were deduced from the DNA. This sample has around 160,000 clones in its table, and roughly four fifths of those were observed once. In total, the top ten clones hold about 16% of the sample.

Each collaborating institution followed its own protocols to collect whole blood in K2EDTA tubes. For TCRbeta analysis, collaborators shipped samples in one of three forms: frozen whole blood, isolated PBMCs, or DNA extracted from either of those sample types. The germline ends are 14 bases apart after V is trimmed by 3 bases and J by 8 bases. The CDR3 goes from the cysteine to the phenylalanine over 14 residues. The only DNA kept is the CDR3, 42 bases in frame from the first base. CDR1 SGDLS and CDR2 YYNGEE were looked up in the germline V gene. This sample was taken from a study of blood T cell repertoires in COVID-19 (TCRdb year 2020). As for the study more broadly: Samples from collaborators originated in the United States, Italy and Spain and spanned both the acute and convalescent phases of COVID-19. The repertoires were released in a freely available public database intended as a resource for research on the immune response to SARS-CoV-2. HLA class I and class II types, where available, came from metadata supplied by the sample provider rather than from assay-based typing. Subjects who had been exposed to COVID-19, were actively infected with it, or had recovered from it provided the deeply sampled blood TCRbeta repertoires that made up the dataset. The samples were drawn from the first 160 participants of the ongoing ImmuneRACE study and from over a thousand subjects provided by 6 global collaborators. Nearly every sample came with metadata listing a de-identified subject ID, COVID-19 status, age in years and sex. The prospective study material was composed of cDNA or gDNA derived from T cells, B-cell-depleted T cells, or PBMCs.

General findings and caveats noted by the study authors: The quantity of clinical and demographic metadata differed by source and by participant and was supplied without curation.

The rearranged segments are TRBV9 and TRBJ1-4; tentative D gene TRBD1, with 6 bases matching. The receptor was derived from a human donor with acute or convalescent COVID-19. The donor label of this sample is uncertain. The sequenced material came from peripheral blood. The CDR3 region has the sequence CASSASTGPEKLFF. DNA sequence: TGTGCCAGCAGCGCCTCTACAGGGCCAGAAAAACTGTTTTTT.